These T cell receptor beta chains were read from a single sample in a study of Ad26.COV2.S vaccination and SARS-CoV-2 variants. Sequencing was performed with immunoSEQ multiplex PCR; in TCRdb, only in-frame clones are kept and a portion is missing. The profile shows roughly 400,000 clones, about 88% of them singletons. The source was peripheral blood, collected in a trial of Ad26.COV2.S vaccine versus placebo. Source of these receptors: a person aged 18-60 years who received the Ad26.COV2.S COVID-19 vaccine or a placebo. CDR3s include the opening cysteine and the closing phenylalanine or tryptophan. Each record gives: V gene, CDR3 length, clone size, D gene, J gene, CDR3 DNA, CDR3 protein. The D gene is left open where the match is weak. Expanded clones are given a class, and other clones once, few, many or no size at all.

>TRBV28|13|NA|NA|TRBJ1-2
TGTGCCAGCGATCCTAGGGGGGCGGGTGGCTACACCTTC
CASDPRGAGGYTF
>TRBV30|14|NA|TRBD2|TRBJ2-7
TGTGCCTGGGCAGGACTAGCGGGATCATACGAGCAGTACTTC
CAWAGLAGSYEQYF
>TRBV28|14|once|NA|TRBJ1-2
TGTGCCAGCAGTTTATCCAGGGTCAACTATGGCTACACCTTC
CASSLSRVNYGYTF
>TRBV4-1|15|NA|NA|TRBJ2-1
TGCGCCAGCAGCCAAGAATGGCAGGGATACAATGAGCAGTTCTTC
CASSQEWQGYNEQFF
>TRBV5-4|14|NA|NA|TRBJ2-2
TGTGCCAGCAGCTTGACAGGGAACACCGGGGAGCTGTTTTTT
CASSLTGNTGELFF
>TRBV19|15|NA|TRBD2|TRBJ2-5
TGTGCCAGTAGTATGGGTCCTAGCGGGAGTGAGACCCAGTACTTC
CASSMGPSGSETQYF
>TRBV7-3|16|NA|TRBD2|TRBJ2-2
TGTGCCAGCAGCACCCTGACTAGCGGGAGCACCGGGGAGCTGTTTTTT
CASSTLTSGSTGELFF
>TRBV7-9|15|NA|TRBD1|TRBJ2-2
TGTGCCAGCAGCTTAACAGGGGTCGAAACCGGGGAGCTGTTTTTT
CASSLTGVETGELFF
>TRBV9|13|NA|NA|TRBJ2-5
TGTGCCAGCAGCGTAGGAGGTGTAGAGACCCAGTACTTC
CASSVGGVETQYF
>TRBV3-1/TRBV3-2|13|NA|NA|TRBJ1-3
TGTGCCAGCAGCCAAGATCCCGGAAACACCATATATTTT
CASSQDPGNTIYF
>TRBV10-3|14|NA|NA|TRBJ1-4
TGTGCCATCAGACCCGGGGGAGGGAATGAAAAACTGTTTTTT
CAIRPGGGNEKLFF
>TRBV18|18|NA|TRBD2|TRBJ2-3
TGTGCCAGCTCACCATTCACTAGCGGGAGGCCTGTGGCAGATACGCAGTATTTT
CASSPFTSGRPVADTQYF
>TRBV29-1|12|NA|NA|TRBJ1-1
TGCAGCGTTCACGGCGGCGGCACTGAAGCTTTCTTT
CSVHGGGTEAFF
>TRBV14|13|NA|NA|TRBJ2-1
TGTGCCAGCAGCCATGATCTACTGGGCGAGCAGTTCTTC
CASSHDLLGEQFF
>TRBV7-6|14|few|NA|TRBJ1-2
TGTGCCAGCAGCTTAGTGGGCGGCCACTATGGCTACACCTTC
CASSLVGGHYGYTF
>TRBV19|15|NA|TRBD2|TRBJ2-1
TGTGCCAGTAGTATAGGGCTAGCGGGAGCCAGTGAGCAGTTCTTC
CASSIGLAGASEQFF
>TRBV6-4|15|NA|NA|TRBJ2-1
TGTGCCAGCAGTCCGCATAGTGGGACCTACAATGAGCAGTTCTTC
CASSPHSGTYNEQFF
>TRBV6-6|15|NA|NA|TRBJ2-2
TGTGCCAGCAGCCGGACCCCATCCGGCACCGGGGAGCTGTTTTTT
CASSRTPSGTGELFF
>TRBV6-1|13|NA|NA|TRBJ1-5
TGTGCCAGCAGTGAGTCGGGGAGTCAGCCCCAGCATTTT
CASSESGSQPQHF
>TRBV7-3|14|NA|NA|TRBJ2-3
TGTGCCAGCAGCTTAGCGGGCTTGCCAGATACGCAGTATTTT
CASSLAGLPDTQYF
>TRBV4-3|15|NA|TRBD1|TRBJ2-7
TGCGCCAGCAGCTCCCGCCCGGACAGGGGTACCGAGCAGTACTTC
CASSSRPDRGTEQYF
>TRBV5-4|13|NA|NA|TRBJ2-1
TGTGCCAGCAGCTTGGACGGGACGGGCGAGCAGTTCTTC
CASSLDGTGEQFF